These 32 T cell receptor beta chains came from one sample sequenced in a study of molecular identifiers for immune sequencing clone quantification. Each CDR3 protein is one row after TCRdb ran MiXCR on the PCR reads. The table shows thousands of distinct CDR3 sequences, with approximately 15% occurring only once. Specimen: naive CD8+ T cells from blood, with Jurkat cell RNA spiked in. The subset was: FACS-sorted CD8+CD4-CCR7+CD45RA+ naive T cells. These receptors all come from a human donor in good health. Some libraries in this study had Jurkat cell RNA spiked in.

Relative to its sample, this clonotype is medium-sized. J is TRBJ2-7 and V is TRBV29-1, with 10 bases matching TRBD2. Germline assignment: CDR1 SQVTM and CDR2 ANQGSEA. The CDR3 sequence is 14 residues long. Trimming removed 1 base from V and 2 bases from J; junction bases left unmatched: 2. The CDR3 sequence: CSVEVAGGPYEQYF. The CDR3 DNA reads TGCAGCGTTGAAGTAGCGGGAGGCCCCTACGAGCAGTACTTC.

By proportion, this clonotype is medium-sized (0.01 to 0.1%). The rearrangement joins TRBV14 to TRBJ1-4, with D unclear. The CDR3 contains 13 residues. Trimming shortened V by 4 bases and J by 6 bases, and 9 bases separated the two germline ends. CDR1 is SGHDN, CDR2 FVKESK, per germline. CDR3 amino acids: CASSPSWDEKLFF. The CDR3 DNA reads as TGTGCCAGCAGCCCCTCTTGGGATGAAAAACTGTTTTTT.

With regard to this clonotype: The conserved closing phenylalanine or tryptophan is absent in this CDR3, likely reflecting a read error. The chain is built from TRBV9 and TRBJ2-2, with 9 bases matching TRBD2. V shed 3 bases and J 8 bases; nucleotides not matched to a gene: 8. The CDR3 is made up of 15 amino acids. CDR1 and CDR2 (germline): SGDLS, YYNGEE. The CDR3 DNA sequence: TGTGCCAGCAGCGGACTAGCGGAAACAACTGGGGAGCTGTTTCTT. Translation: CASSGLAETTGELFL.

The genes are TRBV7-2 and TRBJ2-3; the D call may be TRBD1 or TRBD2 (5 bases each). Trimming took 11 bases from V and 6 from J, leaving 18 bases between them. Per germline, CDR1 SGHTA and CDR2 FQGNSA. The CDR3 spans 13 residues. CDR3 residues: CACNRDLVDTQYF. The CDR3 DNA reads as TGTGCCTGCAACCGGGACCTGGTGGATACGCAGTATTTT.

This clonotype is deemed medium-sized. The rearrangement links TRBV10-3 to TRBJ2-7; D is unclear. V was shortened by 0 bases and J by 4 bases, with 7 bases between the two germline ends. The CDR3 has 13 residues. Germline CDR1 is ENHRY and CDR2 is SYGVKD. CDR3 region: CAISESGSYEQYF. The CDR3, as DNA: TGTGCCATCAGTGAGTCTGGCAGTTACGAGCAGTACTTC.

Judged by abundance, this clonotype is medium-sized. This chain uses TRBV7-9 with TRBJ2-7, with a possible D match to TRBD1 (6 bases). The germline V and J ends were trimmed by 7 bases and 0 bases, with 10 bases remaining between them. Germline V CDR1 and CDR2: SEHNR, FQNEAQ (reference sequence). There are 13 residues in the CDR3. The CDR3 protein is CASTEDSSYEQYF. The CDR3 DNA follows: TGTGCCAGCACCGAGGACAGCTCCTACGAGCAGTACTTC.

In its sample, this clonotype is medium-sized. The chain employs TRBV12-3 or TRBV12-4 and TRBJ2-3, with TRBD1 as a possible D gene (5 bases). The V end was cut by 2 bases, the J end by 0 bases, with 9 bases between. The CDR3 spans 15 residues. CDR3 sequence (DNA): TGTGCCAGCAGTTTACAACAGGCAAGCACAGATACGCAGTATTTT. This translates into CASSLQQASTDTQYF.

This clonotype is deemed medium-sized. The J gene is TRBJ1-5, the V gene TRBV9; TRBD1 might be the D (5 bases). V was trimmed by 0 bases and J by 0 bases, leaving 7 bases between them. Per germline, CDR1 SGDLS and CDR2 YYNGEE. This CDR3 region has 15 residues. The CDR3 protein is CASSVGGNSNQPQHF. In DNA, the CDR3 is TGTGCCAGCAGCGTAGGGGGGAATAGCAATCAGCCCCAGCATTTT.

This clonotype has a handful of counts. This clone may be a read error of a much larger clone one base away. CDR3: CASSSRGQGNTGELFF. CDR3 coding DNA: TGTGCCAGCAGTTCCCGGGGACAGGGCAACACCGGGGAGCTGTTTTTT. This sequence joins TRBV28 and TRBJ2-2; 9 bases align to TRBD1. Trimming took 4 bases from V and 2 from J; bases not matched to a gene: 5. Germline CDR1 reads MDHEN; CDR2 reads SYDVKM. The CDR3 loop spans 16 amino acids.

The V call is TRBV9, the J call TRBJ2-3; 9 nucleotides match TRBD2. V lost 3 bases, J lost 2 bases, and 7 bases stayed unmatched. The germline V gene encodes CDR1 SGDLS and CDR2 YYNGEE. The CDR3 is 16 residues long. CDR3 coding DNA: TGTGCCAGCAGCGGATTAGCGGGAGCGTTCACAGATACGCAGTATTTT. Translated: CASSGLAGAFTDTQYF. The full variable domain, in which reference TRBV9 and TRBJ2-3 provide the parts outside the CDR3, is DSGVTQTPKHLITATGQRVTLRCSPRSGDLSVYWYQQSLDQGLQFLIQYYNGEERAKGNILERFSAQQFPDLHSELNLSSLELGDSALYFCASSGLAGAFTDTQYFGPGTRLTVL.

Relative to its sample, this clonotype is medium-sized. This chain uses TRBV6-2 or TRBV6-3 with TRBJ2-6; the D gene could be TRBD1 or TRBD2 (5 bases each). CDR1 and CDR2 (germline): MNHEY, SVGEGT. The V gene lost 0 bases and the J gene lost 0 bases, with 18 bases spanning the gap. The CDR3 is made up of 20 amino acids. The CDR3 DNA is TGTGCCAGCAGTTACTCGAATTTGGGGGTCCCCGACTCTGGGGCCAACGTCCTGACTTTC. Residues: CASSYSNLGVPDSGANVLTF.

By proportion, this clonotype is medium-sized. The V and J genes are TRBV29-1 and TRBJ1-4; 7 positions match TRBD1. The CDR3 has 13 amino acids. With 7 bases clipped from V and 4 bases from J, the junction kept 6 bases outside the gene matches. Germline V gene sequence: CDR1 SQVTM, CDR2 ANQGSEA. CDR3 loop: CSARGGSNEKLFF. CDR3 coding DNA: TGCAGCGCTAGAGGGGGCAGTAATGAAAAACTGTTTTTT.

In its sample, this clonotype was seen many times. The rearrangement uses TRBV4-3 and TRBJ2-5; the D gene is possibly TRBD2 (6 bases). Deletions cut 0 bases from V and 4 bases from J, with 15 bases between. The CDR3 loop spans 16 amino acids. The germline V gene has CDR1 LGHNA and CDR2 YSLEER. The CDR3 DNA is TGCGCCAGCAGCCAAGATGCGGGGCCGGTGGGAGAGACCCAGTACTTC. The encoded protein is CASSQDAGPVGETQYF.

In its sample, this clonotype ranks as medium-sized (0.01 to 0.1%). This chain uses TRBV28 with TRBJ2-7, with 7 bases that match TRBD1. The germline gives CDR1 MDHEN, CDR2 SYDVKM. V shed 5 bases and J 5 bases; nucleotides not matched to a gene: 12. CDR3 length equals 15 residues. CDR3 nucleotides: TGTGCCAGCAGTCCGAACAGACAGGGCGCCCACGAGCAGTACTTC. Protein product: CASSPNRQGAHEQYF.

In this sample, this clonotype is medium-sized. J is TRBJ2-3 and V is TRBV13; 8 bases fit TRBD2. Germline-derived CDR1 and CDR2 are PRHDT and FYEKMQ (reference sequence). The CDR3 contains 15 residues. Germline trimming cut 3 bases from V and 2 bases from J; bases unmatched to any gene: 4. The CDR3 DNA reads TGTGCCAGCAGCTTGACGGGGGGGCCCACAGATACGCAGTATTTT. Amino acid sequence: CASSLTGGPTDTQYF.

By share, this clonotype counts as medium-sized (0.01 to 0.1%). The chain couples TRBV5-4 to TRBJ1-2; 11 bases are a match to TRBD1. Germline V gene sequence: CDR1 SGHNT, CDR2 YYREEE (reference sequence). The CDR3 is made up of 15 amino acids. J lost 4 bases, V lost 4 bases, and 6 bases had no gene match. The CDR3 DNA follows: TGTGCCAGCAGCGTGGACAGGGGGCGCAGCTATGGCTACACCTTC. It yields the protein CASSVDRGRSYGYTF.

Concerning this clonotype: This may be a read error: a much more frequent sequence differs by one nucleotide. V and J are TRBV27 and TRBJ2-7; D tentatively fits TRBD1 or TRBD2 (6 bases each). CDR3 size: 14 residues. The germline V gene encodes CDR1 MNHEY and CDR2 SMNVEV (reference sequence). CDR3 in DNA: TGTGCCAGCAGTTTATTGGGGGGCCCCCACGAGCTGTACTTC. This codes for CASSLLGGPHELYF.

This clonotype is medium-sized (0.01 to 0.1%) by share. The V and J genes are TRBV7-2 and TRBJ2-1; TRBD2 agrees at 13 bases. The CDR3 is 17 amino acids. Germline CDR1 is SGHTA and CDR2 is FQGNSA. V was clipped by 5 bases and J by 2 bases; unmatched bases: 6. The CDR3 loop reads CASSTRTSGGPYNEQFF. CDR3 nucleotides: TGTGCCAGCAGCACCCGGACTAGCGGGGGACCCTACAATGAGCAGTTCTTC. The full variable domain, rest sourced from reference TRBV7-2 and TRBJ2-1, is GAGVSQSPSNKVTEKGKDVELRCDPISGHTALYWYRQSLGQGLEFLIYFQGNSAPDKSGLPSDRFSAERTGGSVSTLTIQRTQQEDSAVYLCASSTRTSGGPYNEQFFGPGTRLTVL.

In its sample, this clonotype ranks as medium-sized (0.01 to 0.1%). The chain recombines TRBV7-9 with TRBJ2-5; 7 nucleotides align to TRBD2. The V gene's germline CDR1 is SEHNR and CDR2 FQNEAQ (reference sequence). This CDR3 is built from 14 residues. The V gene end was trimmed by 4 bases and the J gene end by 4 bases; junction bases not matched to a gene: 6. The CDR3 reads CASSSPTSSETQYF. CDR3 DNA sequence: TGTGCCAGCAGCTCACCGACTAGCTCAGAGACCCAGTACTTC.

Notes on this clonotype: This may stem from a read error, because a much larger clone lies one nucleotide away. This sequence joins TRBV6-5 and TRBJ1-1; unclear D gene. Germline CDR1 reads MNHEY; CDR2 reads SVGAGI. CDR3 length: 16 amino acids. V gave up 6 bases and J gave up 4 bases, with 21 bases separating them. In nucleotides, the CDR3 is TGTGCCAGCAGCCCCTTTTCCAGCCGCCCGAGCACTGAAGCTTTCTTT. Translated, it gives CASSPFSSRPSTEAFF.

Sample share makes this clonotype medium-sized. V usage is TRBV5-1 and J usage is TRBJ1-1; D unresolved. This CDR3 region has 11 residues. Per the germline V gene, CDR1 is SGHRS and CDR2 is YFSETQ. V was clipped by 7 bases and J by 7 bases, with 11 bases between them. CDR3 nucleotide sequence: TGCGCCAGCCAAAAGGGAGGTGAAGCTTTCTTT. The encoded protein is CASQKGGEAFF.

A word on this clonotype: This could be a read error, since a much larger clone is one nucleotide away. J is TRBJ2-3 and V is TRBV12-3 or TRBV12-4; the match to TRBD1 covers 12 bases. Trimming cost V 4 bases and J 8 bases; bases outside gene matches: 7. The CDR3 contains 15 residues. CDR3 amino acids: CASSSGTGGPGTQYF. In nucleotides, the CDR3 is TGTGCCAGCAGTTCCGGGACAGGGGGCCCAGGTACGCAGTATTTT.

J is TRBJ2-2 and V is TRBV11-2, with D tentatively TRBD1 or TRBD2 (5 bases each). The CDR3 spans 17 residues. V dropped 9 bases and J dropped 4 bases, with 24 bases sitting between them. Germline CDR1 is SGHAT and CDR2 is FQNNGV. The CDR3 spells CASSIRSRDPGTGELFF. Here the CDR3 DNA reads TGTGCCAGTAGCATACGAAGCCGGGACCCCGGCACCGGGGAGCTGTTTTTT. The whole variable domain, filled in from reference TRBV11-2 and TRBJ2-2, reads EAGVAQSPRYKIIEKRQSVAFWCNPISGHATLYWYQQILGQGPKLLIQFQNNGVVDDSQLPKDRFSAERLKGVDSTLKIQPAKLEDSAVYLCASSIRSRDPGTGELFFGEGSRLTVL.

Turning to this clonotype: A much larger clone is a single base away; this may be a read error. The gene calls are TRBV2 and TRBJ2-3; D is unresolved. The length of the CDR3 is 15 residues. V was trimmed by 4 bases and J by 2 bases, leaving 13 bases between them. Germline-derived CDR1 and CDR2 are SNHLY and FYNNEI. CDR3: CASSVSPDNTDTQYF. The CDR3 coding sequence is TGTGCCAGCAGTGTTAGCCCAGATAACACAGATACGCAGTATTTT.

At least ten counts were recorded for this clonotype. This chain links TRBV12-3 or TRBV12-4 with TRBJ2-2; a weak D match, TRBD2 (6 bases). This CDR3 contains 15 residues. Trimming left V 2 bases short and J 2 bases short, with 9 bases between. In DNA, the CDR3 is TGTGCCAGCAGTTTATTGGGGGGTAACACCGGGGAGCTGTTTTTT. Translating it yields CASSLLGGNTGELFF.

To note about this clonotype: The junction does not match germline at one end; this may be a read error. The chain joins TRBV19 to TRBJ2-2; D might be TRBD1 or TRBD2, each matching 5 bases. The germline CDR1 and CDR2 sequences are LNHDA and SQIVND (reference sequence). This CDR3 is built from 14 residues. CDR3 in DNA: TGTGCCAGTAGTATAGGGGCGATCACCGGGGCGCTGTTTTTT. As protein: CASSIGAITGALFF. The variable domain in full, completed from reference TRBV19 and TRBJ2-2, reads DGGITQSPKYLFRKEGQNVTLSCEQNLNHDAMYWYRQDPGQGLRLIYYSQIVNDFQKGDIAEGYSVSREKKESFPLTVTSAQKNPTAFYLCASSIGAITGALFFGEGSRLTVL.

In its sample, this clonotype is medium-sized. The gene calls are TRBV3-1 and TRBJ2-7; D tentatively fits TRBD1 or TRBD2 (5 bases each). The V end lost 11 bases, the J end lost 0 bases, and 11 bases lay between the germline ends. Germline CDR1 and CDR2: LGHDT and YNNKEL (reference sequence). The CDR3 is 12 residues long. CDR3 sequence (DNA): TGTGCCGTTGAGGGGCCCTCCTACGAGCAGTACTTC. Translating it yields CAVEGPSYEQYF.

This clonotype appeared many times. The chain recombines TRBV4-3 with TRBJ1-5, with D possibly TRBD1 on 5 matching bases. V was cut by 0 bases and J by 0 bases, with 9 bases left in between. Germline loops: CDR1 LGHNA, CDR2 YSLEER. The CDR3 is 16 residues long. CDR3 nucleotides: TGCGCCAGCAGCCAAGACAGGACACCTAGCAATCAGCCCCAGCATTTT. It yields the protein CASSQDRTPSNQPQHF.

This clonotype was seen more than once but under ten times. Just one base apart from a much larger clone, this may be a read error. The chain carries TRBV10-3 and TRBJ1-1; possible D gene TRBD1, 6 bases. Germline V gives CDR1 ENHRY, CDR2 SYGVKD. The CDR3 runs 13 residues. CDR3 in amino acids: CAISQGFDTEASF. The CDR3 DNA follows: TGTGCCATCAGTCAGGGGTTCGACACTGAAGCTTCCTTT.

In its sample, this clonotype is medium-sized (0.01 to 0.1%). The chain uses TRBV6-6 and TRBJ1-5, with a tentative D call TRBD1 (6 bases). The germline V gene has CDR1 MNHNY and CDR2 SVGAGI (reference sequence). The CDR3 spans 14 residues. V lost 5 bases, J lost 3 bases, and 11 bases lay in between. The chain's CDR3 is CASSRPGANQPQHF. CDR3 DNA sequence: TGTGCCAGCAGTCGACCAGGGGCCAATCAGCCCCAGCATTTT.

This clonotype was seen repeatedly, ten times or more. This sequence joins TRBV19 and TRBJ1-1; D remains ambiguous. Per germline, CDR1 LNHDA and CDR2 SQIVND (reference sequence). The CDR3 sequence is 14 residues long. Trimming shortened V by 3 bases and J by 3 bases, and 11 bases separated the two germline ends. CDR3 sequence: CASSISYGDTEAFF. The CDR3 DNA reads TGTGCCAGTAGTATTTCCTACGGGGACACTGAAGCTTTCTTT.

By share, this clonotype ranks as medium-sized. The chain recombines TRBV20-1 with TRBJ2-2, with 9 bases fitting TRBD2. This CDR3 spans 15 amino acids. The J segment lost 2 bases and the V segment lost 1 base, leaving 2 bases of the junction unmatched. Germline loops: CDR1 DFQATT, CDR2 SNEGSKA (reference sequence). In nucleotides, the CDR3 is TGCAGTGCTAGAGGACTAGCGGAAAACACCGGGGAGCTGTTTTTT. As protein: CSARGLAENTGELFF.